The subject of this entry is one TCR beta chain. This entry is derived from a study of blood T cell repertoires in COVID-19. Study details: Samples of COVID-19 (acute and convalescent) were obtained from the United States, Italy and Spain. Nucleic acid was either cDNA or gDNA, and it came from T cells, B-cell-depleted T cells, or PBMCs.

The table came from immunoSEQ multiplex PCR; TCRdb's copy has only in-frame clones and leaves some out. The repertoire holds 340,000 or so clones, with around four fifths as singletons. The TCR sequence derives from a man aged 30-40 years with active or convalescent COVID-19. Sequencing input: peripheral blood.

In DNA, the CDR3 is TGTGCCAGCAGCTTAGGGACAGGGTACCTAGCTAACTATGGCTACACCTTC. Protein: CASSLGTGYLANYGYTF. The genes are TRBV7-2 and TRBJ1-2; TRBD1 matches 8 bases. The V gene's germline CDR1 is SGHTA and CDR2 FQGNSA. The CDR3 totals 17 residues. V dropped 1 base and J dropped 0; count of bases not matched to a gene: 7.